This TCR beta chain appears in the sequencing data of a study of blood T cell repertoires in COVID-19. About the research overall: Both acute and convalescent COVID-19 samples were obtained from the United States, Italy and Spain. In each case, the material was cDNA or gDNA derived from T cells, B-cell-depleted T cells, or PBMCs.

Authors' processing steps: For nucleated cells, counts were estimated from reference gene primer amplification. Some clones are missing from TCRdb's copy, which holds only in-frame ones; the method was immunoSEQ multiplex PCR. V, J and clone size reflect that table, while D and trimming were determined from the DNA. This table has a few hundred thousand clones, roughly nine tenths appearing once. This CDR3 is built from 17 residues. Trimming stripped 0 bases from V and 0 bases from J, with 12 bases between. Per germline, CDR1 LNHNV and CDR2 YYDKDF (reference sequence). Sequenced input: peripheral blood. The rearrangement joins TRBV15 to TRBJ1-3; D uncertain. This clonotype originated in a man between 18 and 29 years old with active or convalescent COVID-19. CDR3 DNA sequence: TGTGCCACCAGCAGAGATCCGGGGTCCCGCTCTGGAAACACCATATATTTT. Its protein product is CATSRDPGSRSGNTIYF.